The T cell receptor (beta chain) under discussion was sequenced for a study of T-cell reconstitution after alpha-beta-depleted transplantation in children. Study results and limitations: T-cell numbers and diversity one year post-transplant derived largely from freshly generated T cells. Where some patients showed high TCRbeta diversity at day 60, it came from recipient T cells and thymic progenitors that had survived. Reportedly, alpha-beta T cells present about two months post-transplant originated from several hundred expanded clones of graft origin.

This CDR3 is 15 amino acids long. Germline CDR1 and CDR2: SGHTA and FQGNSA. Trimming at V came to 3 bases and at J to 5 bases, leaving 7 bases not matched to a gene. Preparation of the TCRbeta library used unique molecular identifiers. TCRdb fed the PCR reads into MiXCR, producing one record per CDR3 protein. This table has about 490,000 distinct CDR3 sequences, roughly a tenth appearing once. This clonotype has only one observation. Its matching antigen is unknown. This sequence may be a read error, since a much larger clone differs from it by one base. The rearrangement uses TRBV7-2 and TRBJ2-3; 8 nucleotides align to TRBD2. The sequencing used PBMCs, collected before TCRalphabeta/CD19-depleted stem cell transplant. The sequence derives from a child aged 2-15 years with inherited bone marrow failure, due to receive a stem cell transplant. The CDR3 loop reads CASSFGGAGEDTQYF. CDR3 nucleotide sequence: TGTGCCAGCAGCTTCGGGGGGGCCGGGGAAGATACGCAGTATTTT. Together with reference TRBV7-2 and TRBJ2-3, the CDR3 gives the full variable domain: GAGVSQSPSNKVTEKGKDVELRCDPISGHTALYWYRQSLGQGLEFLIYFQGNSAPDKSGLPSDRFSAERTGGSVSTLTIQRTQQEDSAVYLCASSFGGAGEDTQYFGPGTRLTVL.